Listed below are T cell receptor beta chains from one sample, sequenced in a study of blood T cells in healthy people across ages. TCRdb fed the 5' RACE reads into MiXCR, producing one record per CDR3 protein. The table has 1 million or so distinct CDR3 sequences, less than 25% seen once. The same sample was also studied in work on T cells of mothers and their children.

Sequenced input: blood. The receptor set was obtained from a girl aged 2-15 years in good health. The CDR3 runs from the conserved cysteine through the conserved F or W. The D gene is left open where the match is weak. Rows give clone size only sometimes, using once, few, many, or a class for an expanded clone.

V	size	D	J	DNA	CDR3
TRBV9	NA	NA	TRBJ2-1	TGTGCCAGCAGCGCGGTAGCGGCCGGCCCCCGTCATGAGCAGTTCTTC	CASSAVAAGPRHEQFF
TRBV20-1	once	NA	TRBJ2-7	TGCAGTGTAAGAAGGCCACCCTACGAGCAGTACTTC	CSVRRPPYEQYF
TRBV27	few	TRBD1	TRBJ1-2	TGTGCCAGCGGAGCCTTAGGACAGGGCTATGGCTACACCTTC	CASGALGQGYGYTF
TRBV19	NA	NA	TRBJ1-4	TGTGCCTCAACTCAGGGTAATGAAAAACTGTTTTTT	CASTQGNEKLFF
TRBV4-1	few	NA	TRBJ1-5	TGCGCCAGCAGCCAAGGGGGGCCAGGATATAGCAATCAGCCCCAGCATTTT	CASSQGGPGYSNQPQHF
TRBV12-3/TRBV12-4	few	NA	TRBJ2-1	TGTGCCAGCAGCCCAAGCCGGAACGCCGGGATGGAGCAGTTCTTC	CASSPSRNAGMEQFF
TRBV5-4	few	NA	TRBJ2-5	TGTGCCAGCAGCTACCAACTAGAGATAGAGACCCAGTACTTC	CASSYQLEIETQYF
TRBV29-1	few	NA	TRBJ1-1	TGCAGCGTTGAAGTTCCGGCGAACACTGAAGCTTTCTTT	CSVEVPANTEAFF
TRBV12-3/TRBV12-4	few	TRBD1	TRBJ2-7	TGTACCAGCAGTTACCCGGGACAGAACTACGAGCAGTACTTC	CTSSYPGQNYEQYF
TRBV12-3/TRBV12-4	NA	NA	TRBJ2-4	TGTGCCAGCAGTATTAGGAACATTCAGTACTTC	CASSIRNIQYF
TRBV12-3/TRBV12-4	few	TRBD1	TRBJ1-5	TGTGCCAGCAGTGTAGGCGGACAGGGAAGCAATCAGCCCCAGCATTTT	CASSVGGQGSNQPQHF
TRBV4-1	NA	TRBD1	TRBJ2-1	TGCGCCAGCAGCCGACCGACAGGGTGGAATGAGCAGTTCTTC	CASSRPTGWNEQFF
TRBV6-6	NA	NA	TRBJ2-3	TGTGCCAGCAGCGACAGAAACACAGATACGCAGTATTTT	CASSDRNTDTQYF
TRBV27	few	NA	TRBJ2-1	TGTGCCAGCAGTTTTGGGGTTTCCAATGAGCAGTTCTTC	CASSFGVSNEQFF
TRBV18	many	NA	TRBJ2-1	TGTGCCAGCTCCCGGGGGGCCGACAATGAGCAGTTCTTC	CASSRGADNEQFF
TRBV5-1	few	TRBD2	TRBJ2-7	TGCGCCAGCAGCCATCTACCGGGGGGGATCTACGAGCAGTACTTC	CASSHLPGGIYEQYF
TRBV21-1	few	NA	TRBJ1-2	TGTGCCAGCAGGGGGGGCAGGGGAAGTAACTATGGCTACACCTTC	CASRGGRGSNYGYTF
TRBV20-1	NA	TRBD1	TRBJ2-2	TGCAGTGCTAGATCCGACAGGGCTAGGGGTACCGGGGAGCTGTTTTTT	CSARSDRARGTGELFF
TRBV5-1	few	TRBD1	TRBJ1-2	TGCGCCAGCAGCGATAAATCAGGGGGAAGGTATGGCTACACCTTC	CASSDKSGGRYGYTF
TRBV4-3	few	TRBD1	TRBJ1-4	TGCGCCAGCAGCCAAGACCCAGGGGGGAGTGAAAAACTGTTTTTT	CASSQDPGGSEKLFF
TRBV7-9	few	TRBD1	TRBJ2-6	TGTGCCAGCAGCGACACAGGGGGGACCTTGACTGGGGCCAACGTCCTGACTTTC	CASSDTGGTLTGANVLTF
TRBV5-1	few	NA	TRBJ1-2	TGCGCCAGCAGCTCCGACCCTGCTAACTATGGCTACACCTTC	CASSSDPANYGYTF
TRBV12-5	few	TRBD2	TRBJ2-1	TGTGCTAGTGGTTTGGTAAGGACTAGCGGTCGGAATGAGCAGTTCTTC	CASGLVRTSGRNEQFF
TRBV2	few	NA	TRBJ2-1	TGTGCCAGCAGTGACTTCGGGGCCCATGAGCAGTTCTTC	CASSDFGAHEQFF
TRBV29-1	few	NA	TRBJ2-1	TGCAGCGTTGAAGATCCGTTGTCAGCGGACTACTACAATGAGCAGTTCTTC	CSVEDPLSADYYNEQFF
TRBV7-9	few	NA	TRBJ2-7	TGTGCCAGCAGCCCACCGGTGGAAGGGTCGTACGAGCAGTACTTC	CASSPPVEGSYEQYF
TRBV7-2	few	TRBD2	TRBJ2-1	TGTGCCAGCGGGGTAGCGGGGGCGTACAATGAGCAGTTCTTC	CASGVAGAYNEQFF
TRBV14	NA	NA	TRBJ1-2	TGTGCCAGCAGCCAAGCACGGGGCTATGGCTACACCTTC	CASSQARGYGYTF
TRBV20-1	few	NA	TRBJ2-3	TGCAGTGCTAGAGAGGACAGAGACACAGATACGCAGTATTTT	CSAREDRDTDTQYF
TRBV4-3	many	NA	TRBJ1-2	TGCGCCAGCAGCCAAGATTCCGGGAATGGCTACACCTTC	CASSQDSGNGYTF
TRBV7-8	NA	NA	TRBJ1-1	TGTGCCAGCAGATTCTTTTTGGACGGGAACACTGAAGCTTTCTTT	CASRFFLDGNTEAFF
TRBV12-5	few	TRBD2	TRBJ2-7	TGTGCTAGTGCCGGGAGGGCCGGAGACGAGCAGTACTTC	CASAGRAGDEQYF
TRBV7-3	NA	TRBD1	TRBJ2-7	TGTGCCAGCAGCTTACAACAGGGGTACGAGCAGTACTTC	CASSLQQGYEQYF
TRBV29-1	few	NA	TRBJ2-7	TGCAGCGTTGAAGCGACAGATCAGTTTTACGAGCAGTACTTC	CSVEATDQFYEQYF
TRBV27	NA	TRBD2	TRBJ2-5	TGTGCCAGCAGTTTCTTTGGCGGGGGGGGAGAGACCCAGTACTTC	CASSFFGGGGETQYF
TRBV3-1	NA	NA	TRBJ2-5	TGTGCCAGCAGCCAATTGACTCTGCGGCTTATGGAGACCCAGTACTTC	CASSQLTLRLMETQYF
TRBV3-1	once	NA	TRBJ2-3	TGTGCCAGCAGCCGACGACAGACTACACAGATTTCTAGCACAGATACGCAGTATTTT	CASSRRQTTQISSTDTQYF
TRBV2	NA	NA	TRBJ2-7	TGTGCCAGCAGTTCCGGGAAGCCCTACGAGCAGTACTTC	CASSSGKPYEQYF
TRBV29-1	few	NA	TRBJ2-3	TGCAGCGTTGACGGCGGATTCAGCACAGATACGCAGTATTTT	CSVDGGFSTDTQYF
TRBV28	NA	NA	TRBJ1-6	TGTGCCAGCAGTAAACTGACAGGTAGCAATTCACCCCTCCACTTT	CASSKLTGSNSPLHF
TRBV12-3/TRBV12-4	few	NA	TRBJ2-1	TGTGCCAGCAGTTTCAAACACAATGAGCAGTTCTTC	CASSFKHNEQFF
TRBV29-1	NA	TRBD2	TRBJ2-1	TGCAGCGTTGATGACCTACTAGCGGGAGGTTACAATGAGCAGTTCTTC	CSVDDLLAGGYNEQFF
TRBV4-3	NA	NA	TRBJ1-6	TGCGCCAGCAGCCCCCGACGGGTGAGCTCCTATAATTCACCCCTCCACTTT	CASSPRRVSSYNSPLHF
TRBV5-6	NA	TRBD1	TRBJ2-7	TGTGCCAGCACCCAGGGGGACTACGAGCAGTACTTC	CASTQGDYEQYF
TRBV6-5	few	NA	TRBJ2-1	TGTGCCAGCAGTCAAGAACGTAGTAGCGAGCAGTTCTTC	CASSQERSSEQFF
TRBV29-1	NA	NA	TRBJ2-5	TGCAGCGCCCTCTACCGTCTTTGGGGGCTCGGAGAGACCCAGTACTTC	CSALYRLWGLGETQYF
TRBV10-3	few	TRBD1	TRBJ2-7	TGTGCCATCAGTGAGCCGGGACAGGACAACTCCTACGAGCAGTACTTC	CAISEPGQDNSYEQYF
TRBV24-1	many	TRBD2	TRBJ2-3	TGTGCCACCAGTGATTCCCTAGCGGGGCATACTAGCACAGATACGCAGTATTTT	CATSDSLAGHTSTDTQYF
TRBV6-5	NA	NA	TRBJ1-3	TGTTCCAGCAGTTTCGACAGTCAGATCTCTGGAAACACCATATATTTT	CSSSFDSQISGNTIYF
TRBV5-1	NA	TRBD1	TRBJ1-2	TGCGCCAGCAGCTCAAGCAACTTCGGACAGGAAGGATCGACTAACTATGGCTACACCTTC	CASSSSNFGQEGSTNYGYTF
TRBV28	NA	NA	TRBJ2-7	TGTGCCAGCAGTGGTAGGGGGCGGGGCGAGCAGTACTTC	CASSGRGRGEQYF